These T cell receptor beta chains were read from a single sample in a study of T cells in Graves' hyperthyroidism and ophthalmopathy. TCRdb independently ran MiXCR on the multiplex PCR reads; one entry per CDR3 protein. Of around 600,000 distinct CDR3 sequences listed, about 14% are singletons. Sequenced sample: blood. Source of these receptors: a woman in her fifties or sixties with Graves' ophthalmopathy. The CDR3 runs from the conserved cysteine through the conserved F or W. Each record gives: clone size, D gene, J gene, V gene, CDR3 protein, CDR3 DNA. A D gene is named only where the DNA matches it firmly. Clone size is stated in some rows and not others, as once, few, many or a class when expanded.

abundance: many; d_gene: NA; j_gene: TRBJ1-1; v_gene: TRBV6-1; CDR3aa: CASKVPWGGKIEAFF; CDR3nt: TGTGCCAGCAAAGTTCCTTGGGGAGGGAAGATTGAAGCTTTCTTT
abundance: NA; d_gene: TRBD2; j_gene: TRBJ2-7; v_gene: TRBV4-1; CDR3aa: CASTRAGGTYEQYF; CDR3nt: TGCGCCAGTACTAGAGCGGGAGGTACCTACGAGCAGTACTTC
abundance: few; d_gene: NA; j_gene: TRBJ2-3; v_gene: TRBV4-2; CDR3aa: CASSQAGGTDTQYF; CDR3nt: TGTGCCAGCAGCCAAGCGGGAGGCACAGATACGCAGTATTTT
abundance: NA; d_gene: TRBD1; j_gene: TRBJ2-3; v_gene: TRBV19; CDR3aa: CASSPGQGLGWDTQYF; CDR3nt: TGTGCCAGTAGCCCTGGACAGGGCCTAGGCTGGGATACGCAGTATTTT
abundance: few; d_gene: NA; j_gene: TRBJ2-7; v_gene: TRBV29-1; CDR3aa: CSVGPSTEQYF; CDR3nt: TGCAGCGTTGGTCCTAGTACCGAGCAGTACTTC
abundance: many; d_gene: NA; j_gene: TRBJ2-5; v_gene: TRBV11-3; CDR3aa: CASSLGRALETQYF; CDR3nt: TGTGCCAGCAGCTTAGGACGAGCCTTAGAGACCCAGTACTTC
abundance: many; d_gene: NA; j_gene: TRBJ2-1; v_gene: TRBV11-2; CDR3aa: CASSRPRQYNEQFF; CDR3nt: TGTGCCAGCAGCCGTCCGCGTCAGTACAATGAGCAGTTCTTC
abundance: many; d_gene: NA; j_gene: TRBJ1-1; v_gene: TRBV28; CDR3aa: CASSFAPIGNTEAFF; CDR3nt: TGTGCCAGCAGTTTTGCCCCCATCGGGAACACTGAAGCTTTCTTT
abundance: many; d_gene: NA; j_gene: TRBJ2-7; v_gene: TRBV3-1; CDR3aa: CASSQYRQVGEQYF; CDR3nt: TGTGCCAGCAGCCAGTATCGACAGGTGGGCGAGCAGTACTTC
abundance: many; d_gene: NA; j_gene: TRBJ2-1; v_gene: TRBV20-1; CDR3aa: CSATPPGSQFF; CDR3nt: TGCAGTGCTACCCCCCCGGGCTCGCAGTTCTTC
abundance: many; d_gene: TRBD1; j_gene: TRBJ1-1; v_gene: TRBV7-3; CDR3aa: CASSATIDRGTEAFF; CDR3nt: TGTGCCAGCAGCGCCACAATCGACAGGGGTACTGAAGCTTTCTTT
abundance: many; d_gene: NA; j_gene: TRBJ1-5; v_gene: TRBV28; CDR3aa: CASSFGVGNQPQHF; CDR3nt: TGTGCCAGCAGTTTTGGGGTTGGGAATCAGCCCCAGCATTTT
abundance: NA; d_gene: TRBD1; j_gene: TRBJ2-7; v_gene: TRBV20-1; CDR3aa: CSARDRFYEQYF; CDR3nt: TGCAGTGCTAGGGACAGGTTCTACGAGCAGTACTTC
abundance: NA; d_gene: NA; j_gene: TRBJ1-5; v_gene: TRBV7-9; CDR3aa: CASSPGTQSNQPQHF; CDR3nt: TGTGCCAGCAGCCCGGGGACTCAGAGCAATCAGCCCCAGCATTTT
abundance: NA; d_gene: NA; j_gene: TRBJ1-2; v_gene: TRBV3-1; CDR3aa: CASSQGRARTNYGYTF; CDR3nt: TGTGCCAGCAGCCAAGGAAGAGCCAGAACTAACTATGGCTACACCTTC
abundance: many; d_gene: NA; j_gene: TRBJ2-1; v_gene: TRBV6-1; CDR3aa: CASSEEGTSYNEQFF; CDR3nt: TGTGCCAGCAGTGAAGAGGGCACCTCCTACAATGAGCAGTTCTTC
abundance: many; d_gene: NA; j_gene: TRBJ2-1; v_gene: TRBV9; CDR3aa: CASSGGSSYNEQFF; CDR3nt: TGTGCCAGCAGCGGCGGCAGCTCCTACAATGAGCAGTTCTTC
abundance: many; d_gene: NA; j_gene: TRBJ2-3; v_gene: TRBV10-3; CDR3aa: CAIKGRAPTDTQYF; CDR3nt: TGTGCCATCAAGGGCAGGGCCCCCACAGATACGCAGTATTTT
abundance: few; d_gene: NA; j_gene: TRBJ1-3; v_gene: TRBV5-6; CDR3aa: CASSLAPAFGNNIYF; CDR3nt: TGTGCCAGCAGCTTGGCGCCAGCCTTTGGAAACAACATATATTTT
abundance: few; d_gene: NA; j_gene: TRBJ1-1; v_gene: TRBV19; CDR3aa: CASSWGVANTEAFF; CDR3nt: TGTGCCAGTAGTTGGGGGGTTGCGAACACTGAAGCTTTCTTT
abundance: NA; d_gene: TRBD1; j_gene: TRBJ2-7; v_gene: TRBV27; CDR3aa: CASSFNHRGHEQYF; CDR3nt: TGTGCCAGCAGTTTTAATCACAGGGGGCACGAGCAGTACTTC
abundance: many; d_gene: TRBD2; j_gene: TRBJ2-7; v_gene: TRBV3-1; CDR3aa: CASTPPSGSGEQYF; CDR3nt: TGTGCCAGCACCCCCCCTAGCGGGAGTGGCGAGCAGTACTTC
abundance: many; d_gene: NA; j_gene: TRBJ2-1; v_gene: TRBV6-2/TRBV6-3; CDR3aa: CASRQDAYNEQFF; CDR3nt: TGTGCCAGCCGGCAAGATGCCTACAATGAGCAGTTCTTC
abundance: once; d_gene: TRBD1; j_gene: TRBJ1-1; v_gene: TRBV9; CDR3aa: CASSVEGTGGTTEAFF; CDR3nt: TGTGCCAGCAGCGTAGAAGGGACAGGGGGGACCACTGAAGCTTTCTTT
abundance: few; d_gene: TRBD1; j_gene: TRBJ2-7; v_gene: TRBV7-9; CDR3aa: CASSPGTAGEQYF; CDR3nt: TGTGCCAGCAGCCCTGGGACAGCTGGCGAGCAGTACTTC
abundance: few; d_gene: NA; j_gene: TRBJ1-2; v_gene: TRBV5-5; CDR3aa: CASSLFQGILAGGYTF; CDR3nt: TGTGCCAGCAGCTTGTTCCAGGGGATATTGGCCGGTGGCTACACCTTC
abundance: NA; d_gene: NA; j_gene: TRBJ1-2; v_gene: TRBV20-1; CDR3aa: CSAKNWEDGGYTF; CDR3nt: TGCAGTGCCAAGAATTGGGAAGACGGTGGCTACACCTTC
abundance: NA; d_gene: NA; j_gene: TRBJ2-7; v_gene: TRBV4-2; CDR3aa: CASSSNGYEQYF; CDR3nt: TGTGCCAGCAGCTCCAACGGCTACGAGCAGTACTTC
abundance: many; d_gene: TRBD2; j_gene: TRBJ2-7; v_gene: TRBV20-1; CDR3aa: CSARDLASGSYEQYF; CDR3nt: TGCAGTGCTAGAGATCTCGCTAGCGGGAGTTACGAGCAGTACTTC
abundance: many; d_gene: NA; j_gene: TRBJ2-2; v_gene: TRBV7-3; CDR3aa: CASSLVDSNTGELFF; CDR3nt: TGTGCCAGCAGCTTAGTGGACTCCAACACCGGGGAGCTGTTTTTT
abundance: many; d_gene: NA; j_gene: TRBJ1-1; v_gene: TRBV4-3; CDR3aa: CASSQERTTGFAEAFF; CDR3nt: TGCGCCAGCAGCCAAGAAAGGACTACAGGGTTCGCTGAAGCTTTCTTT
abundance: many; d_gene: NA; j_gene: TRBJ1-2; v_gene: TRBV28; CDR3aa: CASTDSPANYGYTF; CDR3nt: TGTGCCAGCACGGACAGCCCAGCTAACTATGGCTACACCTTC
abundance: many; d_gene: NA; j_gene: TRBJ2-3; v_gene: TRBV20-1; CDR3aa: CSARDRDRTDTQYF; CDR3nt: TGCAGTGCTAGAGACAGGGATCGCACAGATACGCAGTATTTT
abundance: few; d_gene: NA; j_gene: TRBJ1-5; v_gene: TRBV6-2/TRBV6-3; CDR3aa: CASSYYGNQPQHF; CDR3nt: TGTGCCAGCAGTTACTACGGAAATCAGCCCCAGCATTTT
abundance: many; d_gene: NA; j_gene: TRBJ1-2; v_gene: TRBV3-1; CDR3aa: CASSQGSGPLHGYTF; CDR3nt: TGTGCCAGCAGCCAAGGGTCGGGACCTTTACATGGCTACACCTTC
abundance: NA; d_gene: NA; j_gene: TRBJ2-2; v_gene: TRBV9; CDR3aa: CASSPFLAASTGELFF; CDR3nt: TGTGCCAGCAGCCCGTTTTTAGCGGCCTCCACCGGGGAGCTGTTTTTT
abundance: many; d_gene: NA; j_gene: TRBJ2-1; v_gene: TRBV28; CDR3aa: CASSYGSTQFF; CDR3nt: TGTGCCAGCAGTTATGGCTCTACGCAGTTCTTC
abundance: NA; d_gene: NA; j_gene: TRBJ1-6; v_gene: TRBV15; CDR3aa: CATSTSPGPSPLHF; CDR3nt: TGTGCCACCAGCACTAGCCCCGGGCCCTCACCCCTCCACTTT
abundance: many; d_gene: NA; j_gene: TRBJ2-7; v_gene: TRBV27; CDR3aa: CASSLSGSLTYEQYF; CDR3nt: TGTGCCAGCAGTTTATCGGGAAGTTTAACCTACGAGCAGTACTTC
abundance: NA; d_gene: NA; j_gene: TRBJ2-3; v_gene: TRBV7-9; CDR3aa: CASSLGGSGTDTQYF; CDR3nt: TGTGCCAGCAGCTTAGGTGGGTCGGGCACAGATACGCAGTATTTT
abundance: NA; d_gene: TRBD2; j_gene: TRBJ2-4; v_gene: TRBV29-1; CDR3aa: CSVGGGLFAALAKNIQYF; CDR3nt: TGCAGCGTTGGGGGGGGACTCTTCGCGGCCCTAGCCAAAAACATTCAGTACTTC
abundance: NA; d_gene: TRBD1; j_gene: TRBJ1-5; v_gene: TRBV6-2/TRBV6-3; CDR3aa: CASSYSRTGGSQPRHF; CDR3nt: TGTGCCAGCAGTTACTCACGGACAGGAGGTAGCCAGCCCCGGCATTTT
abundance: NA; d_gene: NA; j_gene: TRBJ1-2; v_gene: TRBV28; CDR3aa: CASVGVANYGYTF; CDR3nt: TGTGCCAGTGTTGGTGTAGCTAACTATGGCTACACCTTC